The subject of this entry is one T cell receptor beta chain. No antigen is known for it. This specimen comes from a study of shared clonotypes between healthy human individuals. Findings and caveats of the study: Generation of non-shared clonotypes was less probable than generation of clonotypes shared by all four donors.

This table comes from immunoSEQ multiplex PCR, and its TCRdb copy is limited to in-frame clones, with some not included. Of under 1,100,000 clones listed, 70% to 80% are singletons. The CDR3 is 13 amino acids. V lost 5 bases to trimming and J lost 5 bases, with 13 bases between them. From germline, CDR1 is SGHNT and CDR2 YYREEE (reference sequence). Investigators divided CD4+ cells into CD45RA+ naive and CD45RA-negative memory subsets. This receptor was identified in a young man in good health. Specimen: memory CD4+ T cells sorted from blood. Indicated subset: CD45RA-negative fraction. The V call is TRBV5-4, the J call TRBJ1-1, with D possibly being TRBD1 (5 bases). The CDR3 is CASRGTAGTEAFF. CDR3 in DNA: TGTGCCAGCAGAGGGACCGCGGGGACTGAAGCTTTCTTT.